This T cell receptor beta chain was sequenced in a study of shared T cell receptors in the human thymus. Data came from immunoSEQ multiplex PCR; TCRdb stores just in-frame clones and leaves some out. The sample records some 720,000 clones, around nine tenths being singletons. This sample also appeared in a second study, on human thymus T cells. That publication notes: The people who donated were healthy Finnish babies having corrective surgery for congenital heart defects. Resections from corrective heart surgery supplied the thymus tissue. V and J gene usage appeared biased in thymic and blood repertoires.

This clonotype was obtained from a boy in the first two years of life with a congenital heart defect. Sequenced: thymocytes.

This CDR3 reads CASSPDDRAGNTIYF. The CDR3 region has the DNA TGTGCCAGCAGCCCCGATGACAGGGCTGGAAACACCATATATTTT. The chain uses TRBV9 and TRBJ1-3; 7 bases fit TRBD1. Germline V gene data show CDR1 as SGDLS and CDR2 as YYNGEE. V trimming: 4 bases; J trimming: 2 bases; junction bases outside the gene matches: 6. This CDR3 region has 15 residues.